Listed here are 16 T cell receptor beta chains from one sample, sequenced in a study of shared clonotypes between healthy human individuals. Assay: immunoSEQ multiplex PCR; the TCRdb copy retains only in-frame clones and omits some. The sample has roughly 1.4 million clones, 98% seen once. The source material was naive CD4+ T cells sorted from blood. Subset of the sample: CD45RA+ positively selected. The receptors were gathered from a man aged 25 to 45 in good health.

Here the CDR3 DNA reads TGCGCCAGCAGCCAAGTTTTAGGGACAGGGAGGCTGTTAACAACTAATGAAAAACTGTTTTTT. It codes for CASSQVLGTGRLLTTNEKLFF. The chain employs TRBV4-3 and TRBJ1-4; TRBD1 agrees at 9 bases. Germline V gene data show CDR1 as LGHNA and CDR2 as YSLEER. CDR3 length: 21 residues. Unmatched junction bases numbered 15, after V lost 1 base and J lost 0 bases.

This chain links TRBV5-8 with TRBJ1-2, with 8 bases aligning to TRBD1. Germline CDR1 SGHTS, CDR2 YDEGEE. The CDR3 is 13 amino acids. V gave up 0 bases and J gave up 6 bases; unmatched junction bases: 1. DNA of the CDR3: TGTGCCAGCAGCTTGGACAGGGGGGATGGCTACACCTTC. As protein: CASSLDRGDGYTF.

The gene calls are TRBV6-5 and TRBJ2-7; 12 bases agree with TRBD2. After removal of 6 bases from V and 5 bases from J, the junction contained 8 bases not matched to a gene. Germline CDR1 MNHEY, CDR2 SVGAGI. The CDR3 spans 15 residues. CDR3 sequence reads: CASSLLAGGTHEQYF. The CDR3 DNA is TGTGCCAGCAGCCTTCTAGCGGGAGGGACCCACGAGCAGTACTTC.

The rearrangement uses TRBV19 and TRBJ2-3, with D uncertain. CDR3 length: 15 amino acids. With 1 base removed from V and 0 bases from J, the gap between germline ends came to 8 bases. Germline CDR1 and CDR2: LNHDA and SQIVND (reference sequence). The CDR3 DNA reads TGTGCCAGTAGTATAGTTATTCGCAGCACAGATACGCAGTATTTT. This gives the protein CASSIVIRSTDTQYF.

This clone was seen a few times. The chain recombines TRBV27 with TRBJ2-7; 9 nucleotides agree with TRBD2. This CDR3 is 15 amino acids long. Germline values: CDR1 MNHEY, CDR2 SMNVEV (reference sequence). The ends lost 1 base at V and 4 bases at J; junction bases unmatched: 5. The CDR3 nucleotides read TGTGCCAGCAGTTTATTTCCTAGCGGGATTTACGAGCAGTACTTC. The encoded protein is CASSLFPSGIYEQYF.

CDR3 in DNA: TGCAGTGCTAGAGATGTTGATACGCAGTATTTT. Protein product: CSARDVDTQYF. V is TRBV20-1 and J is TRBJ2-3; no definite D call. CDR3 length equals 11 residues. V was shortened by 0 bases and J by 6 bases, with 4 bases between the two germline ends. The germline V gene encodes CDR1 DFQATT and CDR2 SNEGSKA (reference sequence).

The chain uses TRBV7-9 and TRBJ2-7; the match to TRBD2 covers 10 bases. V shed 3 bases and J 6 bases; nucleotides not matched to a gene: 8. Germline CDR1 reads SEHNR; CDR2 reads FQNEAQ (reference sequence). The length of the CDR3 is 15 residues. Here the CDR3 reads CASSFPLAGAAEQYF. The CDR3 nucleotides are TGTGCCAGCAGCTTTCCTCTAGCGGGAGCCGCCGAGCAGTACTTC.

The chain employs TRBV2 and TRBJ1-5, with 7 bases aligning to TRBD1. The CDR3 is 13 amino acids. The V gene's germline CDR1 is SNHLY and CDR2 FYNNEI. The J segment lost 5 bases and the V segment lost 8 bases, leaving 6 bases of the junction unmatched. CDR3 DNA sequence: TGTGCCAGCGGGGGACAGCTTTATCAGCCCCAGCATTTT. The encoded protein is CASGGQLYQPQHF.

This CDR3 is CASSQGLAIYNEQFF. The CDR3 DNA reads as TGTGCCAGCAGCCAAGGACTAGCGATTTACAATGAGCAGTTCTTC. V gene TRBV14 combines with J gene TRBJ2-1, with TRBD2 identical over 8 bases. J gave up 4 bases and V 1 base, and 3 bases lay outside the gene matches. Germline lookup yields CDR1 SGHDN and CDR2 FVKESK. This CDR3 region has 15 residues. The variable domain in full, with the rest retrieved from reference TRBV14 and TRBJ2-1, is EAGVTQFPSHSVIEKGQTVTLRCDPISGHDNLYWYRRVMGKEIKFLLHFVKESKQDESGMPNNRFLAERTGGTYSTLKVQPAELEDSGVYFCASSQGLAIYNEQFFGPGTRLTVL.

Note on this clone: Other nucleotide sequences from this sample produce the same CDR3. The chain couples TRBV7-9 to TRBJ2-1; D possibly corresponds to TRBD1 (5 bases). CDR1 SEHNR and CDR2 FQNEAQ come from the germline V gene (reference sequence). The CDR3 runs 13 residues. Deletions cut 1 base from V and 4 bases from J, with 5 bases between. The CDR3 region is CASSLGQYNEQFF. The CDR3 DNA reads TGTGCCAGCAGCTTAGGACAGTACAATGAGCAGTTCTTC.

The chain couples TRBV4-1 to TRBJ1-2; no clear D. Trimming removed 0 bases at V and 1 base at J, with 9 bases between. CDR3 length equals 15 residues. The germline V gene has CDR1 MGHRA and CDR2 YSYEKL. The DNA of the CDR3 is TGCGCCAGCAGCCAAGATCGACTGGTTAACTATGGCTACACCTTC. It codes for CASSQDRLVNYGYTF.

This clone was recorded only once. V is TRBV10-3 and J is TRBJ2-5, with D perhaps matching TRBD2 (7 bases). Trimming left V 6 bases short and J 4 bases short, with 15 bases between. The CDR3 consists of 14 residues. Germline V gives CDR1 ENHRY, CDR2 SYGVKD. CDR3 DNA: TGTGCCATCAGAAAGGGGGGGAGGGCAGAGACCCAGTACTTC. It specifies CAIRKGGRAETQYF.

This chain uses TRBV30 with TRBJ1-5; 9 bases are shared with TRBD1. Germline CDR1 is GTSNPN and CDR2 is SVGIG (reference sequence). The J segment lost 2 bases and the V segment lost 3 bases, leaving 2 bases of the junction unmatched. The CDR3 is made up of 14 amino acids. DNA of the CDR3: TGTGCCTGGAGGACAGGGGGAGGCAATCAGCCCCAGCATTTT. The encoded protein is CAWRTGGGNQPQHF.

The chain is built from TRBV7-2 and TRBJ2-5; D is possibly TRBD1 or TRBD2 (5 bases each). V dropped 3 bases and J dropped 5 bases, with 19 bases sitting between them. The CDR3 consists of 16 residues. CDR1 is SGHTA and CDR2 is FQGNSA in the germline V gene. The CDR3 here is CASSFGEGSSRETQYF. The CDR3 DNA sequence: TGTGCCAGCAGCTTTGGAGAGGGGAGTTCCAGGGAGACCCAGTACTTC.

The chain carries TRBV14 and TRBJ2-7; TRBD2 agrees at 7 bases. The CDR3 length is 15 residues. The junction had 5 bases not matched to a gene; V was cut back by 0 bases and J by 3 bases. Germline V gene data show CDR1 as SGHDN and CDR2 as FVKESK. CDR3 DNA sequence: TGTGCCAGCAGCCAAGAAACAGCGGGGTACTACGAGCAGTACTTC. Amino acid sequence: CASSQETAGYYEQYF.

This clone occurred once. The V call is TRBV6-5, the J call TRBJ2-7, with 10 bases fitting TRBD2. V shed 6 bases and J 7 bases; nucleotides not matched to a gene: 12. CDR1 and CDR2 (germline): MNHEY, SVGAGI. This CDR3 spans 15 amino acids. CDR3 protein: CASSRSGRTLREQYF. Here the CDR3 DNA reads TGTGCCAGCAGCCGTAGCGGGAGGACATTAAGGGAGCAGTACTTC.